In this sample, the clone carrying this T cell receptor (beta chain) turned up many times. Time point defined: sample taken at primary tumor resection. Unsorted samples of tumor, nontumor lung or frozen PBMC had their whole RNA sequenced. This entry belongs to a study of spatial heterogeneity in lung cancer. Every cDNA TCR molecule received its own unique molecular identifier. MiXCR was run by TCRdb on the 5' RACE reads, yielding one entry per CDR3 protein. The sample records around 74,000 distinct CDR3 sequences, 13% being singletons. This CDR3 contains 16 residues. Germline values: CDR1 SGHRS, CDR2 YFSETQ. The J segment lost 2 bases and the V segment lost 2 bases, leaving 6 bases of the junction unmatched.

The chain has TRBV5-1 and TRBJ2-2, with TRBD2 identical over 7 bases. The TCR was taken from a male donor with early-stage non-small cell lung cancer. The material was PBMCs, obtained at surgery. The CDR3 DNA sequence: TGCGCCAGCAGCTTCGGTGGCGGGAGAAACACCGGGGAGCTGTTTTTT. Its translation: CASSFGGGRNTGELFF.